One and the same sample provided the 4 T cell receptor beta chains below, sequenced in a study of T cells in Graves' hyperthyroidism and ophthalmopathy. The TCR beta CDR3 regions underwent amplification using RNA transcripts as the source. In the first-round RT-PCR of the TCR CDR3, the HTBI primer set was used. TCRdb reprocessed the multiplex PCR reads with MiXCR, giving one entry per CDR3 protein. The data hold around 600,000 distinct CDR3 sequences, with about 14% observed a single time. Sequenced input: blood. These receptors were taken from a woman aged 50 to 65 with Graves' ophthalmopathy.

In its sample, this clonotype was seen many times. The genes are TRBV27 and TRBJ1-1; TRBD1 might be the D (6 bases). The CDR3 length is 13 residues. Germline V lookup: CDR1 MNHEY, CDR2 SMNVEV (reference sequence). Trimming cost V 3 bases and J 8 bases, with 13 bases left between them. The DNA for the CDR3 is TGTGCCAGCAGTTTGAACAGGGCCCTGGAAGCTTTCTTT. Translated: CASSLNRALEAFF.

The V and J genes are TRBV7-9 and TRBJ2-7; D possibly uses TRBD1 or TRBD2 (5 bases each). The CDR3 totals 12 residues. Germline V gives CDR1 SEHNR, CDR2 FQNEAQ (reference sequence). V was pared by 5 bases and J by 7 bases, with 12 bases between. The CDR3 spells CASSSLWGEQYF. The CDR3 DNA reads TGTGCCAGCAGCAGTCTATGGGGGGAGCAGTACTTC.

The chain couples TRBV10-3 to TRBJ2-7; D not certain. CDR1 and CDR2 (germline): ENHRY, SYGVKD. This CDR3 contains 13 residues. V was clipped by 3 bases and J by 3 bases, with 9 bases between them. This chain's CDR3 is CAISEALDYEQYF. CDR3 DNA sequence: TGTGCCATCAGTGAAGCCCTAGACTACGAGCAGTACTTC.

This clonotype was seen many times. This chain connects TRBV28 to TRBJ2-1; TRBD2 agrees at 7 bases. There are 15 residues in the CDR3. Germline V gives CDR1 MDHEN, CDR2 SYDVKM. V shed 3 bases and J 2 bases; nucleotides not matched to a gene: 4. The CDR3 loop reads CASSLVGTTYNEQFF. CDR3 coding DNA: TGTGCCAGCAGTTTGGTTGGGACTACCTACAATGAGCAGTTCTTC.